This T cell receptor beta chain was profiled in a study of cytomegalovirus exposure and HLA in healthy donors. This CDR3 contains 16 residues. V lost 0 bases and J 3 bases, leaving 12 bases between the germline ends. Germline V CDR1 and CDR2: MNHNS, SASEGT. This PCR relied on a set of 60 Vbeta primers and 13 Jbeta primers. Profiling relied on immunoSEQ multiplex PCR, and the TCRdb table lists in-frame clones only, not all of them. The sample contains 100,000 or so clones, around 85% of which appear only once. The sample taken for sequencing was PBMCs. V and J are TRBV6-1 and TRBJ1-5; tentatively, D is TRBD1 (6 bases). The clonotype comes from a young man in good health and CMV-seronegative. CDR3 loop: CASSEAGTPFNQPQHF. The CDR3 DNA reads as TGTGCCAGCAGTGAAGCGGGGACACCCTTCAATCAGCCCCAGCATTTT.